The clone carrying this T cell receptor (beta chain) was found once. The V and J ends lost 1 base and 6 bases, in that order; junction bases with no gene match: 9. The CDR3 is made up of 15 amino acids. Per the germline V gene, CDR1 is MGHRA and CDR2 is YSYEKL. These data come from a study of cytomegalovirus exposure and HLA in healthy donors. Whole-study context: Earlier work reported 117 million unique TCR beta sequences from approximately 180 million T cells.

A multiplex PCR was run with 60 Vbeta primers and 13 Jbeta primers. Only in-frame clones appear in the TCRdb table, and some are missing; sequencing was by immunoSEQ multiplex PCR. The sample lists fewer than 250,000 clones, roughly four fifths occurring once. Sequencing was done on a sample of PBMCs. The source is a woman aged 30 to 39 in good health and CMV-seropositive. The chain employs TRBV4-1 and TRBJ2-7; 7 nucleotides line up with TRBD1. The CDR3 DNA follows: TGCGCCAGCAGCCAAGTGAGACAGGGATCCCCCGAGCAGTACTTC. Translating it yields CASSQVRQGSPEQYF.